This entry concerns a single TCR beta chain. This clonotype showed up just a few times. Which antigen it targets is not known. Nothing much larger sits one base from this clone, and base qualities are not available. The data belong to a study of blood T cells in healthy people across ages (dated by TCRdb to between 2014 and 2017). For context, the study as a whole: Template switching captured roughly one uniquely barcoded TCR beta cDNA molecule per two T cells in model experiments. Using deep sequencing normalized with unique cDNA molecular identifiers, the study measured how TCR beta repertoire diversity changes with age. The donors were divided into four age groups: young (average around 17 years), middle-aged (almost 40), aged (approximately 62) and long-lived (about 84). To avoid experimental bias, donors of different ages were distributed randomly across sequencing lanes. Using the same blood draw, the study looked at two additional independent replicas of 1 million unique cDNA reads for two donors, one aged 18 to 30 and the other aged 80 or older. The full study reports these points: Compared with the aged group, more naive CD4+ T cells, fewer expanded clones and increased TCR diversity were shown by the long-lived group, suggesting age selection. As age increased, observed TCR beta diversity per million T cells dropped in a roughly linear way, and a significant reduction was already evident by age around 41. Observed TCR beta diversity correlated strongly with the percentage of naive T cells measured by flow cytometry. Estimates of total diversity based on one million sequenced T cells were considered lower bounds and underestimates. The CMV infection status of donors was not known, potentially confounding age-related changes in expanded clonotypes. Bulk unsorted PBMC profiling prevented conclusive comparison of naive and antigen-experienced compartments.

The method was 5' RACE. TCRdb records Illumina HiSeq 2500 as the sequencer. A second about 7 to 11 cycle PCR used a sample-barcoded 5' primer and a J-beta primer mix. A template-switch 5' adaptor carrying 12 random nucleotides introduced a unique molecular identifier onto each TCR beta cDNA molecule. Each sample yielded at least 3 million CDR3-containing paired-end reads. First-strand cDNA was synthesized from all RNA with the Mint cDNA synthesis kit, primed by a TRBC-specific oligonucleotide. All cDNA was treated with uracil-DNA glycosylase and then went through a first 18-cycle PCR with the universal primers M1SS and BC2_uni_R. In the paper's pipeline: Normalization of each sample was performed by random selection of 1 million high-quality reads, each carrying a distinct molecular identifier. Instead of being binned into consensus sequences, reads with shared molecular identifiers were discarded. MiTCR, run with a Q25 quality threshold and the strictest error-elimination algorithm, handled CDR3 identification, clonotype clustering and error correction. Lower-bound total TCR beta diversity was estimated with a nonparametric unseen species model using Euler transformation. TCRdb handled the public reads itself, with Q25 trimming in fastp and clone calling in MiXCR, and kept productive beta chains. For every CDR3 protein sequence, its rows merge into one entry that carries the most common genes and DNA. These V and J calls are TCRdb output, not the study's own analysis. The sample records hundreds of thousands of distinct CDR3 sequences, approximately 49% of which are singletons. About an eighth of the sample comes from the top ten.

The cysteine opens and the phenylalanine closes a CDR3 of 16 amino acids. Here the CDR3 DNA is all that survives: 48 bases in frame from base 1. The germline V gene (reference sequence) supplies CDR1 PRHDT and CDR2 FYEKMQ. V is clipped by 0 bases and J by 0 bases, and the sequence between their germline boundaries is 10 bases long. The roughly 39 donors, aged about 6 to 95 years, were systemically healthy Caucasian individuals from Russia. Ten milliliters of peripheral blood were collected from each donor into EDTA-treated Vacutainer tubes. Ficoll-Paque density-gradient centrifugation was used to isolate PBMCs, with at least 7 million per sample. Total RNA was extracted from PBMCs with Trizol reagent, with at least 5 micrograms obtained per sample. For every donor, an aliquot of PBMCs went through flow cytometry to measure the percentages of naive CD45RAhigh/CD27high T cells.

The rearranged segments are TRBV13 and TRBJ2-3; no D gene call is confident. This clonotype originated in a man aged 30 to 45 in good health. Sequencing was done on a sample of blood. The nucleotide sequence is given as TGTGCCAGCAGCTTAGGCCGTGCGGTTAGCACAGATACGCAGTATTTT. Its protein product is CASSLGRAVSTDTQYF. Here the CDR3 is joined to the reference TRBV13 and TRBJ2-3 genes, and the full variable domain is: AAGVIQSPRHLIKEKRETATLKCYPIPRHDTVYWYQQGPGQDPQFLISFYEKMQSDKGSIPDRFSAQQFSDYHSELNMSSLELGDSALYFCASSLGRAVSTDTQYFGPGTRLTVL.